These T cell receptor beta chains were read from a single sample in a study of blood T cell repertoires in COVID-19. Method: immunoSEQ multiplex PCR; TCRdb's copy keeps in-frame clones and lacks some. The data show roughly 75,000 clones, approximately 84% seen once. The sequenced sample consisted of peripheral blood. The source is a man aged 45-60 years with COVID-19, enrolled during active disease. The CDR3 runs from the conserved cysteine through the conserved F or W. A D gene is named only where the DNA matches it firmly. Part of the rows lack a size; the others show once, few, many or a class for expanded clones.

abundance	v_gene	len	d_gene	j_gene	CDR3aa	CDR3nt
NA	TRBV7-8	16	NA	TRBJ1-1	CASSLARGGGSPVAFF	TGTGCCAGCAGCTTAGCGCGGGGAGGGGGATCCCCTGTGGCTTTCTTT
NA	TRBV19	13	NA	TRBJ1-1	CASSTQGRTEAFF	TGTGCCAGTAGTACTCAGGGGAGAACTGAAGCTTTCTTT
NA	TRBV30	13	TRBD1	TRBJ1-5	CAWRDRANQPQHF	TGTGCCTGGAGGGACAGGGCGAATCAGCCCCAGCATTTT
NA	TRBV7-2	13	NA	TRBJ2-3	CASSLNSPDTQYF	TGTGCCAGCAGCTTAAATAGTCCAGATACGCAGTATTTT
few	TRBV7-7	14	TRBD2	TRBJ2-2	CASSWDYNDRELFF	TGTGCTAGCAGCTGGGACTATAACGATAGGGAGCTGTTTTTT
NA	TRBV30	15	TRBD1	TRBJ2-2	CAWWPTGGKAGELFF	TGTGCCTGGTGGCCGACAGGGGGCAAGGCCGGGGAGCTGTTTTTT
NA	TRBV6-4	14	NA	TRBJ2-3	CASSDGGSTDTQYF	TGTGCCAGCAGTGACGGCGGGAGCACAGATACGCAGTATTTT
NA	TRBV7-2	14	TRBD2	TRBJ2-7	CASGRVVKSYEQYF	TGTGCCAGCGGGAGGGTAGTAAAATCCTACGAGCAGTACTTC
NA	TRBV21-1	15	NA	TRBJ1-1	CASSKGQRRNTEAFF	TGTGCCAGCAGCAAAGGTCAACGGAGGAACACTGAAGCTTTCTTT
NA	TRBV5-1	17	TRBD1	TRBJ2-1	CASSLVGQGDFYNEQFF	TGCGCCAGCAGCTTAGTAGGACAGGGGGATTTTTACAATGAGCAGTTCTTC
few	TRBV2	17	NA	TRBJ2-2	CASGGQSDYRNTGELFF	TGTGCCAGCGGCGGACAATCGGACTATCGTAACACCGGGGAGCTGTTTTTT
NA	TRBV7-2	14	NA	TRBJ2-1	CASSNRDIYNEQFF	TGTGCCAGCAGCAACCGGGACATTTACAATGAGCAGTTCTTC
NA	TRBV19	13	NA	TRBJ1-1	CASSIRGEAEAFF	TGTGCCAGTAGTATAAGAGGGGAGGCTGAAGCTTTCTTT
NA	TRBV2	12	NA	TRBJ2-5	CASSRQRETQYF	TGTGCCAGCAGCCGACAGAGGGAGACCCAGTACTTC
NA	TRBV5-6	17	NA	TRBJ2-2	CASSLVPGRRNTGELFF	TGTGCCAGCAGCTTGGTCCCGGGGAGAAGGAACACCGGGGAGCTGTTTTTT
NA	TRBV5-1	17	TRBD2	TRBJ2-6	CASSTSGTKSGANVLTF	TGCGCCAGCAGCACTTCCGGGACTAAGTCTGGGGCCAACGTCCTGACTTTC
NA	TRBV13	11	NA	TRBJ1-1	CASTSGTEAFF	TGTGCCAGCACCTCCGGGACTGAAGCTTTCTTT
once	TRBV7-2	12	NA	TRBJ1-1	CASIPGGGEAFF	TGTGCCAGCATACCCGGTGGGGGCGAAGCTTTCTTT
NA	TRBV5-4	12	NA	TRBJ2-3	CASSLVADTQYF	TGTGCCAGCAGCTTGGTAGCAGATACGCAGTATTTT
NA	TRBV6-5	14	NA	TRBJ2-3	CASSFGGNENTQYF	TGTGCCAGCAGTTTTGGCGGGAATGAAAATACGCAGTATTTT
many	TRBV2	16	NA	TRBJ1-1	CASSEDSGQGGTEAFF	TGTGCCAGCAGTGAAGATAGCGGCCAAGGAGGCACTGAAGCTTTCTTT
NA	TRBV29-1	13	NA	TRBJ1-5	CSVRTDSNQPQHF	TGCAGCGTGAGGACAGATAGCAATCAGCCCCAGCATTTT
NA	TRBV7-3	15	NA	TRBJ1-1	CASSLNPGMNTEAFF	TGTGCCAGCAGCTTAAATCCAGGGATGAACACTGAAGCTTTCTTT
NA	TRBV4-2	17	NA	TRBJ1-1	CASSQGRSDRLNTEAFF	TGTGCCAGCAGCCAAGGAAGGTCGGACAGATTGAACACTGAAGCTTTCTTT
NA	TRBV3-1/TRBV3-2	14	TRBD1	TRBJ2-7	CASSQVPTGGEQYF	TGTGCCAGCAGCCAAGTTCCGACAGGGGGCGAGCAGTACTTC
NA	TRBV6-1	15	TRBD1	TRBJ2-7	CASSEAGTVTYEQYF	TGTGCCAGCAGTGAAGCTGGGACAGTTACCTACGAGCAGTACTTC
NA	TRBV6-5	13	TRBD1	TRBJ2-1	CASCPDRDNEQFF	TGTGCCAGCTGCCCGGACAGGGACAATGAGCAGTTCTTC
NA	TRBV27	15	NA	TRBJ2-3	CASTLDRTSTDTQYF	TGTGCCAGCACCCTGGACAGAACTAGCACAGATACGCAGTATTTT
NA	TRBV11-2	13	TRBD1	TRBJ2-7	CASSLGQPYEQYF	TGTGCCAGCAGCTTGGGACAGCCCTACGAGCAGTACTTC
once	TRBV6-2/TRBV6-3	15	TRBD2	TRBJ2-2	CASSYSGEGLAELFF	TGTGCCAGCAGTTACTCGGGGGAGGGCCTGGCGGAGCTGTTTTTT
NA	TRBV6-2/TRBV6-3	21	TRBD2	TRBJ2-2	CASSLGWQRELSGRRIRELFF	TGTGCCAGCAGTTTAGGTTGGCAGCGAGAACTTAGCGGGAGGAGGATCCGGGAGCTGTTTTTT
NA	TRBV11-2	17	TRBD2	TRBJ2-3	CASSRPQTSGRSDTQYF	TGTGCCAGCAGCCGTCCCCAGACTAGCGGGAGATCGGATACGCAGTATTTT
NA	TRBV20-1	14	TRBD1	TRBJ2-3	CSASTGGWTDTQYF	TGCAGTGCTAGTACAGGGGGCTGGACAGATACGCAGTATTTT
few	TRBV28	15	TRBD1	TRBJ1-5	CASSLPGGGSQPQHF	TGTGCCAGCAGTTTACCAGGGGGAGGCAGTCAGCCCCAGCATTTT
NA	TRBV6-2/TRBV6-3	18	TRBD1	TRBJ1-5	CASSKARGLMNSNQPQHF	TGTGCCAGCAGTAAAGCCAGGGGGCTGATGAATAGCAATCAGCCCCAGCATTTT
NA	TRBV11-2	15	TRBD2	TRBJ2-1	CASRHLAGGRNEQFF	TGTGCCAGCAGGCATTTAGCGGGAGGAAGGAATGAGCAGTTCTTC
NA	TRBV7-2	12	NA	TRBJ1-6	CASSHSNSPLHF	TGTGCCAGCAGCCACTCAAATTCACCCCTCCACTTT
NA	TRBV27	15	TRBD1	TRBJ2-1	CASSPEDRGPHEQFF	TGTGCCAGCAGTCCCGAGGACAGGGGGCCCCATGAGCAGTTCTTC
NA	TRBV15	14	NA	TRBJ1-5	CATSRDSTGSTPHF	TGTGCCACCAGCAGAGATTCTACGGGATCTACCCCGCATTTT
NA	TRBV7-3	15	TRBD2	TRBJ2-3	CASSLTSGGTDTQYF	TGTGCCAGCAGCTTAACTAGCGGGGGCACAGATACGCAGTATTTT
NA	TRBV7-2	14	NA	TRBJ2-7	CASSPARGTYEQYF	TGTGCCAGCAGCCCCGCCAGGGGCACCTACGAGCAGTACTTC